Below, one TCR beta chain is given with its context. What it binds is not known. This sample is drawn from a study of T cell responses to AZD1222 COVID-19 vaccine. Study-wide findings and caveats: Sampling that yielded the repertoires occurred only after the peak T cell response.

The CDR3 covers 15 residues. Trimming took 6 bases from V and 8 from J, leaving 20 bases between them. The germline V gene has CDR1 SGHNT and CDR2 YENEEA. Sequenced by immunoSEQ multiplex PCR; TCRdb stores in-frame clones only, minus some. The table includes roughly 110,000 clones, over 80% detected once. The source material was peripheral blood, sampled 28 days after the second AZD1222 dose. The sequence came from an adult who received the AZD1222 COVID-19 vaccine. The V and J genes are TRBV11-3 and TRBJ2-1; D tentatively reads TRBD1 or TRBD2 (6 bases each). DNA of the CDR3: TGTGCCAGCAGTATAGGGGGGACGGGTTTCGATGAGCAGTTCTTC. This codes for CASSIGGTGFDEQFF.